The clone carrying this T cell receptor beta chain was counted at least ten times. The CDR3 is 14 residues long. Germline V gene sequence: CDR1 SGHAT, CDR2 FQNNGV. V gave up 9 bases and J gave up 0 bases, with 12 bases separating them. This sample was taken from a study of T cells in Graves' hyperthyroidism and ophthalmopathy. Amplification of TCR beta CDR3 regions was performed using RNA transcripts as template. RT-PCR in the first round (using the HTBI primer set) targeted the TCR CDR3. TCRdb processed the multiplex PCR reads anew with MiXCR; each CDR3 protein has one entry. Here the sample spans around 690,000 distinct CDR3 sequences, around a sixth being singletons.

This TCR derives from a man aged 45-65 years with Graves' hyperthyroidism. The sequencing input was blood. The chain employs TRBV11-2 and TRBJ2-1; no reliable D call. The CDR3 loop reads CASRRHSSYNEQFF. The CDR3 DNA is TGTGCCAGTCGTAGGCACAGCTCCTACAATGAGCAGTTCTTC.